A single sample is the source of the 8 T cell receptor beta chains below, sequenced in a study of cytomegalovirus exposure and HLA in healthy donors. PCR used 60 Vbeta primers and 13 Jbeta primers. The method was immunoSEQ multiplex PCR; TCRdb's version includes in-frame clones alone and lacks a portion of them. The repertoire holds about 67,000 clones, with about two thirds as singletons. Material: PBMCs. The receptors here all came from a woman aged 30 to 39 in good health and CMV-seronegative.

The J gene is TRBJ1-6, the V gene TRBV9; 9 bases fit TRBD1. The CDR3 spans 17 residues. Germline trimming cut 3 bases from V and 0 bases from J; bases unmatched to any gene: 4. Germline V CDR1 and CDR2: SGDLS, YYNGEE. CDR3 in amino acids: CASSAGTGNSYNSPLHF. The CDR3 coding sequence is TGTGCCAGCAGCGCCGGGACAGGGAACTCCTATAATTCACCCCTCCACTTT.

The chain combines TRBV4-1 with TRBJ1-2; TRBD1 matches 8 bases. The CDR3 totals 15 residues. Germline V gene data show CDR1 as MGHRA and CDR2 as YSYEKL. After removal of 0 bases from V and 7 bases from J, the junction contained 7 bases not matched to a gene. CDR3 residues: CASSQDQGTGIGYTF. CDR3 nucleotide sequence: TGCGCCAGCAGCCAAGATCAGGGGACAGGCATTGGCTACACCTTC.

This chain uses TRBV29-1 with TRBJ2-5, with TRBD2 matching over 8 bases. Germline V gene lookup returns CDR1 SQVTM and CDR2 ANQGSEA. The J segment lost 4 bases and the V segment lost 0 bases, leaving 7 bases of the junction unmatched. This CDR3 is built from 15 residues. The CDR3 protein is CSVEEGRGAIETQYF. The DNA for the CDR3 is TGCAGCGTTGAAGAGGGGCGGGGGGCCATAGAGACCCAGTACTTC.

V gene TRBV11-2 combines with J gene TRBJ2-5; 8 positions match TRBD2. CDR3 length: 15 amino acids. V shed 5 bases, J shed 5 bases, and the junction held 10 bases outside the gene matches. The germline V gene has CDR1 SGHAT and CDR2 FQNNGV. As DNA, the CDR3 is TGTGCCAGCAGCCCAAGCGGGAGTAGCGGGGAGACCCAGTACTTC. It codes for CASSPSGSSGETQYF. The whole variable domain, remainder taken from reference TRBV11-2 and TRBJ2-5, is EAGVAQSPRYKIIEKRQSVAFWCNPISGHATLYWYQQILGQGPKLLIQFQNNGVVDDSQLPKDRFSAERLKGVDSTLKIQPAKLEDSAVYLCASSPSGSSGETQYFGPGTRLLVL.

This clone turned up a few times. The V call is TRBV5-4, the J call TRBJ2-7; weak D call: TRBD1 (6 bases). Trimming removed 4 bases from V and 6 bases from J, with 11 bases in between. This CDR3 has 12 residues. The germline CDR1 and CDR2 sequences are SGHNT and YYREEE (reference sequence). The CDR3 spells CASSHTGSEQYF. CDR3 in DNA: TGTGCCAGCAGCCACACAGGGAGCGAGCAGTACTTC. The full variable domain, completed using reference TRBV5-4 and TRBJ2-7, is ETGVTQSPTHLIKTRGQQVTLRCSSQSGHNTVSWYQQALGQGPQFIFQYYREEENGRGNFPPRFSGLQFPNYSSELNVNALELDDSALYLCASSHTGSEQYFGPGTRLTVT.

The chain recombines TRBV4-3 with TRBJ2-3; D is ambiguous. CDR3 length: 14 residues. Germline V gene data show CDR1 as LGHNA and CDR2 as YSLEER. The V and J ends lost 0 bases and 3 bases respectively, with 7 bases between them. The CDR3 nucleotides read TGCGCCAGCAGCCAAGATTCGGGTACAGATACGCAGTATTTT. Its protein product is CASSQDSGTDTQYF.

The chain has TRBV5-5 and TRBJ2-3; the match to TRBD2 covers 14 bases. The CDR3 covers 16 residues. Germline values: CDR1 SGHKS, CDR2 YYEKEE (reference sequence). J was trimmed by 5 bases and V by 4 bases; bases with no gene match: 6. CDR3 nucleotide sequence: TGTGCCAGCAGCCCGGGACTAGCGGGAGCCCAAGATACGCAGTATTTT. Protein: CASSPGLAGAQDTQYF.

V gene TRBV5-1 combines with J gene TRBJ2-3; D is perhaps TRBD2 (5 bases). The CDR3 runs 15 residues. Germline assignment: CDR1 SGHRS and CDR2 YFSETQ. Deletions cut 0 bases from V and 2 bases from J, with 10 bases between. The CDR3 region has the DNA TGCGCCAGCAGCTTGGACGGGGTATTCACAGATACGCAGTATTTT. This translates into CASSLDGVFTDTQYF. The variable domain in full, completed from reference TRBV5-1 and TRBJ2-3, reads KAGVTQTPRYLIKTRGQQVTLSCSPISGHRSVSWYQQTPGQGLQFLFEYFSETQRNKGNFPGRFSGRQFSNSRSEMNVSTLELGDSALYLCASSLDGVFTDTQYFGPGTRLTVL.